These 16 T cell receptor beta chains were sequenced from one sample in a study of STAT3 mutations in large granular lymphocyte leukemia. Study-wide results and limits: Every T-cell large granular lymphocyte leukemia patient had at least one immunodominant TCR beta clonotype.

The antigens of these receptors remain unknown. Profiled with immunoSEQ multiplex PCR; TCRdb holds only in-frame clones, not every one. The sample records around 39,000 clones, about 88% being singletons. Sequenced: PBMCs. Receptors originate from a human donor with T large granular lymphocyte leukemia. Some clones in this sample may be carry-over from other donors' samples.

The chain carries TRBV5-1 and TRBJ2-1; 10 nucleotides match TRBD2. The CDR3 contains 16 residues. Germline V gene sequence: CDR1 SGHRS, CDR2 YFSETQ. J was trimmed by 8 bases and V by 7 bases; bases with no gene match: 15. The CDR3 DNA reads as TGCGCCAGCCTTCGTGGAAGCGGGGGGGCCGGGGATGAGCAGTTCTTC. Residues: CASLRGSGGAGDEQFF.

The chain links TRBV7-9 to TRBJ2-1; 9 bases fit TRBD1. With V trimmed by 3 bases and J by 13 bases, 7 bases remained unmatched. Germline V gene lookup returns CDR1 SEHNR and CDR2 FQNEAQ (reference sequence). The CDR3 length is 13 residues. CDR3 protein: CASSFYRGRNQFF. The DNA for the CDR3 is TGTGCCAGCAGCTTTTACAGGGGGCGCAATCAGTTCTTC. The variable domain in full, with the rest retrieved from reference TRBV7-9 and TRBJ2-1, is DTGVSQNPRHKITKRGQNVTFRCDPISEHNRLYWYRQTLGQGPEFLTYFQNEAQLEKSRLLSDRFSAERPKGSFSTLEIQRTEQGDSAMYLCASSFYRGRNQFFGPGTRLTVL.

V is TRBV6-5 and J is TRBJ2-1, with no clear D. The CDR3 totals 13 residues. Trimming cost V 6 bases and J 8 bases, with 14 bases left between them. In germline, CDR1 is MNHEY, CDR2 SVGAGI. CDR3 in amino acids: CASRGDSTHEQFF. Here the CDR3 DNA reads TGTGCCAGCAGGGGTGATTCGACCCATGAGCAGTTCTTC.

The V gene is TRBV30, the J gene TRBJ1-2, with a possible D match to TRBD1 (6 bases). V dropped 4 bases and J dropped 1 base, with 10 bases sitting between them. The CDR3 sequence is 13 residues long. Germline CDR1 is GTSNPN and CDR2 is SVGIG (reference sequence). The CDR3 spells CAWTTGNNYGYTF. The CDR3 DNA sequence: TGTGCCTGGACAACAGGGAATAACTATGGCTACACCTTC.

This clone was observed once. V and J are TRBV4-1 and TRBJ2-1; 8 positions agree with TRBD1. The trim removed 6 bases at V and 2 bases at J, leaving 3 bases unmatched. This CDR3 is 14 amino acids long. Germline-derived CDR1 and CDR2 are MGHRA and YSYEKL. The CDR3 loop reads CASRGTGAYNEQFF. DNA for the CDR3: TGCGCCAGCAGGGGGACAGGAGCCTACAATGAGCAGTTCTTC.

The genes are TRBV18 and TRBJ1-5; D remains unclear. Trimming removed 3 bases at V and 1 base at J, with 7 bases between. The CDR3 loop spans 14 amino acids. CDR1 is KGHSH and CDR2 is LQKENI in the germline V gene. The CDR3 nucleotides are TGTGCCAGCTCACCTCAGGACAGCAATCAGCCCCAGCATTTT. It specifies CASSPQDSNQPQHF.

The sample holds one count of this clone. The gene calls are TRBV7-9 and TRBJ1-5, with D possibly TRBD1 on 6 matching bases. The length of the CDR3 is 14 residues. CDR1 SEHNR and CDR2 FQNEAQ come from the germline V gene (reference sequence). V lost 5 bases and J 2 bases, leaving 10 bases between the germline ends. DNA for the CDR3: TGTGCCAGCAGCAACAGGGACGGCAATCAGCCCCAGCATTTT. This codes for CASSNRDGNQPQHF.

V gene TRBV28 combines with J gene TRBJ1-2, with 12 bases lining up with TRBD1. From germline, CDR1 is MDHEN and CDR2 SYDVKM. The V segment lost 5 bases and the J segment 2 bases; nucleotides outside the gene matches: 24. The CDR3 is made up of 22 amino acids. Here the CDR3 DNA reads TGTGCCAGCAGTCCAATCCGGCCGGGACAGGGGGCGCAAGGAGTCCCCAACTATGGCTACACCTTC. Translation gives CASSPIRPGQGAQGVPNYGYTF.

The chain is built from TRBV27 and TRBJ2-5, with 8 bases matching TRBD1. Germline V lookup: CDR1 MNHEY, CDR2 SMNVEV (reference sequence). The CDR3 loop spans 15 amino acids. The J segment lost 1 base and the V segment lost 1 base, leaving 2 bases of the junction unmatched. The CDR3 nucleotides are TGTGCCAGCAGTTTATTAGGACAGGGCCAAGAGACCCAGTACTTC. This translates into CASSLLGQGQETQYF.

V is TRBV5-4 and J is TRBJ1-2, with D maybe TRBD1 (5 bases). Germline V lookup: CDR1 SGHNT, CDR2 YYREEE (reference sequence). Trimming shortened V by 4 bases and J by 3 bases, and 10 bases separated the two germline ends. The CDR3 is 13 amino acids. CDR3 in DNA: TGTGCCAGCAGCGGACCGGGGGACTATGGCTACACCTTC. The encoded protein is CASSGPGDYGYTF. Complete variable domain (other parts from reference TRBV5-4 and TRBJ1-2): ETGVTQSPTHLIKTRGQQVTLRCSSQSGHNTVSWYQQALGQGPQFIFQYYREEENGRGNFPPRFSGLQFPNYSSELNVNALELDDSALYLCASSGPGDYGYTFGSGTRLTVV.

This clone was observed a single time. The V call is TRBV30, the J call TRBJ1-4; no clear D. The V gene's germline CDR1 is GTSNPN and CDR2 SVGIG (reference sequence). This CDR3 comprises 15 residues. CDR3 amino acids: CVRSPGSATNEKLFF. The CDR3, as DNA: TGTGTTCGCTCTCCGGGGTCCGCAACTAATGAAAAACTGTTTTTT.

The chain joins TRBV5-4 to TRBJ2-7, with D possibly being TRBD2 (7 bases). Germline V gives CDR1 SGHNT, CDR2 YYREEE (reference sequence). Between the trimmed V and J ends, which lost 0 bases and 6 bases, there was a span of 13 bases. The CDR3 length is 14 residues. CDR3 nucleotide sequence: TGTGCCAGCAGCTTGGTGCGGGGGCCTGGCGAGCAGTACTTC. Encoded protein: CASSLVRGPGEQYF.

In this sample, this clone turned up once. The chain couples TRBV13 to TRBJ1-1; TRBD1 is a possible D gene (5 bases). Trimming shortened V by 0 bases and J by 1 base, and 9 bases separated the two germline ends. Germline V gene sequence: CDR1 PRHDT, CDR2 FYEKMQ (reference sequence). This CDR3 region has 15 residues. The chain's CDR3 is CASSLGTVGNTEAFF. Written as DNA, the CDR3 is TGTGCCAGCAGCTTAGGGACAGTTGGGAACACTGAAGCTTTCTTT.

The rearrangement uses TRBV7-9 and TRBJ1-2; D might be TRBD1 (6 bases). The CDR3 loop spans 15 amino acids. V gave up 3 bases and J gave up 3 bases, with 14 bases separating them. The V gene's germline CDR1 is SEHNR and CDR2 FQNEAQ (reference sequence). CDR3 coding DNA: TGTGCCAGCAGCTTGGGGACACCAAACGACTATGGCTACACCTTC. Translating gives CASSLGTPNDYGYTF.

The chain joins TRBV9 to TRBJ2-4, with 9 bases matching TRBD1. This CDR3 is 14 amino acids long. V gave up 2 bases and J gave up 7 bases; unmatched junction bases: 4. Germline V gives CDR1 SGDLS, CDR2 YYNGEE. The CDR3, as DNA: TGTGCCAGCAGCGTCTTCGACAGGGGGAACATTCAGTACTTC. Its translation is CASSVFDRGNIQYF.

This clone was picked up one time. J is TRBJ2-5 and V is TRBV6-5; 8 positions match TRBD1. Trimming took 6 bases from V and 5 from J; bases not matched to a gene: 11. Germline V gives CDR1 MNHEY, CDR2 SVGAGI. This CDR3 comprises 15 residues. The CDR3 spells CASSPRQGAWETQYF. The CDR3 nucleotides are TGTGCCAGCAGCCCCCGGCAGGGGGCATGGGAGACCCAGTACTTC.